Following are 11 T cell receptor beta chains from one sample sequenced in a study of breast tumors, draining lymph nodes, adjacent tissues. TCRdb reprocessed the multiplex PCR reads with MiXCR, giving one entry per CDR3 protein. The data contain around 13,000 distinct CDR3 sequences, around 70% of them singletons. Sequenced: tumor-adjacent breast tissue. These receptors all stem from a female donor with breast cancer. Some clones in this sample may be carry-over from other donors' samples.

The table lists this clonotype with many counts. The V gene is TRBV5-6, the J gene TRBJ1-5, with a weak D call TRBD1 (6 bases). CDR1 is SGHDT, CDR2 YYEEEE, per germline. V was pared by 4 bases and J by 3 bases, with 11 bases between. This CDR3 contains 14 residues. The CDR3, as DNA: TGTGCCAGCAGCGTAGGGGGGCCCAATCAGCCCCAGCATTTT. Translated, it gives CASSVGGPNQPQHF.

This clonotype came up many times. The chain is built from TRBV30 and TRBJ2-1, with a tentative D call TRBD2 (6 bases). CDR1 and CDR2 (germline): GTSNPN, SVGIG (reference sequence). V dropped 0 bases and J dropped 9 bases, with 6 bases sitting between them. The CDR3 length is 11 residues. This CDR3 is CAWSVGGEQFF. Written as DNA, the CDR3 is TGTGCCTGGAGTGTCGGGGGTGAGCAGTTCTTC.

The genes are TRBV5-1 and TRBJ2-7, with TRBD1 matching over 8 bases. Germline CDR1 and CDR2: SGHRS and YFSETQ. The CDR3 spans 14 residues. V dropped 3 bases and J dropped 4; count of bases not matched to a gene: 6. CDR3 coding DNA: TGCGCCAGCAGCTACGACAGGGGAGGATACGAGCAGTACTTC. Its translation is CASSYDRGGYEQYF.

The V gene is TRBV4-2, the J gene TRBJ1-5; D not certain. V dropped 4 bases and J dropped 4 bases, with 17 bases sitting between them. The CDR3 has 16 amino acids. In germline, CDR1 is LGHNA, CDR2 YNFKEQ. Written as DNA, the CDR3 is TGTGCCAGCAGCCCTAAACCCGGGGTGGGTAATCAGCCCCAGCATTTT. This encodes CASSPKPGVGNQPQHF.

The chain uses TRBV20-1 and TRBJ2-5; no reliable D call. The CDR3 runs to 14 residues. Germline CDR1 and CDR2: DFQATT and SNEGSKA (reference sequence). Trimming cost V 0 bases and J 5 bases, with 13 bases left between them. The CDR3 spells CSARDAASGETQYF. The DNA for the CDR3 is TGCAGTGCTAGAGATGCGGCTAGTGGGGAGACCCAGTACTTC.

This chain connects TRBV7-4 to TRBJ2-7, with D perhaps assigned TRBD1 or TRBD2 (6 bases each). In germline, CDR1 is SGHVT, CDR2 SQSDAQ. Between the trimmed V and J ends, which lost 1 base and 0 bases, there was a span of 16 bases. The CDR3 sequence is 17 residues long. CDR3 loop: CASSLGHEGGHSYEQYF. CDR3 DNA: TGTGCCAGCAGCTTAGGGCATGAGGGGGGACACTCCTACGAGCAGTACTTC. Based on the CDR3 plus reference TRBV7-4 and TRBJ2-7, the full variable domain is GAGVSQSPRYKVAKRGRDVALRCDSISGHVTLYWYRQTLGQGSEVLTYSQSDAQRDKSGRPSGRFSAERPERSVSTLKIQRTEQGDSAVYLCASSLGHEGGHSYEQYFGPGTRLTVT.

This clonotype appeared many times. The genes are TRBV18 and TRBJ2-1; 10 bases fit TRBD2. The germline V gene has CDR1 KGHSH and CDR2 LQKENI. Losses at the gene ends were 6 bases for V and 7 bases for J; bases not matched to a gene: 15. The CDR3 has 17 residues. The DNA of the CDR3 is TGTGCCAGCTCCTCCGGGACTAGCGTCGCGACGGTGAATGAGCAGTTCTTC. The encoded protein is CASSSGTSVATVNEQFF. Looking up the rest from reference TRBV18 and TRBJ2-1 gives the full variable domain: NAGVMQNPRHLVRRRGQEARLRCSPMKGHSHVYWYRQLPEEGLKFMVYLQKENIIDESGMPKERFSAEFPKEGPSILRIQQVVRGDSAAYFCASSSGTSVATVNEQFFGPGTRLTVL.

The chain joins TRBV10-3 to TRBJ2-5, with D unclear. CDR1 and CDR2 (germline): ENHRY, SYGVKD. The V end lost 8 bases, the J end lost 4 bases, and 5 bases lay between the germline ends. The CDR3 is 10 residues long. The CDR3 sequence: CAIGGETQYF. Written as DNA, the CDR3 is TGTGCCATCGGTGGAGAGACCCAGTACTTC.

CDR3 region: CASSRTSGHGNEQFF. DNA of the CDR3: TGTGCCAGCAGCAGGACTAGCGGACACGGGAATGAGCAGTTCTTC. The chain combines TRBV12-3 or TRBV12-4 with TRBJ2-1, with 10 positions matching TRBD2. J lost 7 bases, V lost 6 bases, and 9 bases had no gene match. The CDR3 is made up of 15 amino acids.

The V call is TRBV7-9, the J call TRBJ2-7, with 7 bases identical to TRBD2. V dropped 2 bases and J dropped 5; count of bases not matched to a gene: 6. The CDR3 runs 14 residues. Per germline, CDR1 SEHNR and CDR2 FQNEAQ (reference sequence). CDR3 in DNA: TGTGCCAGCAGCTTATCGGGGGGATCGGACGAGCAGTACTTC. It specifies CASSLSGGSDEQYF. Full variable domain (remainder filled in from reference TRBV7-9 and TRBJ2-7): DTGVSQNPRHKITKRGQNVTFRCDPISEHNRLYWYRQTLGQGPEFLTYFQNEAQLEKSRLLSDRFSAERPKGSFSTLEIQRTEQGDSAMYLCASSLSGGSDEQYFGPGTRLTVT.

This clonotype was seen many times. The CDR3 sequence: CSARDGERATDTQYF. Here the CDR3 DNA reads TGCAGTGCTAGAGATGGCGAGAGGGCCACAGATACGCAGTATTTT. This rearrangement joins TRBV20-1 to TRBJ2-3, with D possibly matching TRBD2 (5 bases). With 0 bases removed from V and 2 bases from J, the gap between germline ends came to 12 bases. The length of the CDR3 is 15 residues. Germline loops: CDR1 DFQATT, CDR2 SNEGSKA (reference sequence).